What follows describes a single T cell receptor beta chain. Deletions cut 2 bases from V and 2 bases from J, with 10 bases between. The CDR3 runs 13 residues. Germline lookup yields CDR1 SQVTM and CDR2 ANQGSEA. The record originates from a study of blood T cell repertoires in COVID-19. Study-level information: Material from acute and convalescent COVID-19 was sourced from the United States, Italy and Spain. T cells, B-cell-depleted T cells, or PBMCs provided the cDNA or gDNA that served as material.

Per the original methods: Researchers report that nucleated cell counts were estimated from reference gene primer amplification. Only in-frame clones appear in the TCRdb table, and some are missing; sequencing was by immunoSEQ multiplex PCR. Clone size and the V and J calls come from that table; the DNA yielded D and trimming. The table shows some 120,000 clones, with approximately 89% occurring only once. This receptor was taken from a man aged 35-49 years with acute or convalescent COVID-19. V gene TRBV29-1 combines with J gene TRBJ2-7, with D possibly TRBD2 on 6 matching bases. What was sequenced was peripheral blood. CDR3 region: CSVEWPGAYEQYF. As DNA, the CDR3 is TGCAGCGTTGAATGGCCGGGGGCCTACGAGCAGTACTTC.